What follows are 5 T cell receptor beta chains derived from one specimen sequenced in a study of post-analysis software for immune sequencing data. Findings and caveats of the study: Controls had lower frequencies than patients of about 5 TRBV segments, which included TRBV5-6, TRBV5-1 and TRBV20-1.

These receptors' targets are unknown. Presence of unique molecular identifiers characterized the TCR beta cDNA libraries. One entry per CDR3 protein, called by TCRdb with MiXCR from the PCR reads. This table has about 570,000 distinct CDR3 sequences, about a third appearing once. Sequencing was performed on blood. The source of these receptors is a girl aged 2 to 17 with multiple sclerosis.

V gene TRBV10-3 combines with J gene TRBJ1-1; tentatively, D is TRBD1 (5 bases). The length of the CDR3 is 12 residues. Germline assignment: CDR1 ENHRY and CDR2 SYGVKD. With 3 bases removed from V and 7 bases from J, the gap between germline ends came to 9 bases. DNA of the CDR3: TGTGCCATCAGTGAAAACAGGCTTGAAGCTTTCTTT. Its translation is CAISENRLEAFF.

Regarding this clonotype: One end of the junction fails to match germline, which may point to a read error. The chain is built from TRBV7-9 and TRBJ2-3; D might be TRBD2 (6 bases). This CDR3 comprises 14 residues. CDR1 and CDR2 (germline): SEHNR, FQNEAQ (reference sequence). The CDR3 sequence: CACSLGTYTDTQYF. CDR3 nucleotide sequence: TGTGCCTGCAGCTTGGGGACTTACACAGATACGCAGTATTTT.

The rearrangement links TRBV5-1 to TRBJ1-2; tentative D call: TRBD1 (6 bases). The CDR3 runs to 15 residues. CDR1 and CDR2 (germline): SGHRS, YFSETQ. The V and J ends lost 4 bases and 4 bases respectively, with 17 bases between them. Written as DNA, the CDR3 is TGCGCCAGCAGCCCTCGGGACAACTATAGCTATGGCTACACCTTC. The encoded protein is CASSPRDNYSYGYTF.

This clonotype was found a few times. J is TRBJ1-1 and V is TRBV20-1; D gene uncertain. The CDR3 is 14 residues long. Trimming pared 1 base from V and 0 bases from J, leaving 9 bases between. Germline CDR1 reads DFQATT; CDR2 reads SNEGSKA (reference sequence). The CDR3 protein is CSARVPGMNTEAFF. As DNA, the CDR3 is TGCAGTGCTAGAGTCCCGGGCATGAACACTGAAGCTTTCTTT.

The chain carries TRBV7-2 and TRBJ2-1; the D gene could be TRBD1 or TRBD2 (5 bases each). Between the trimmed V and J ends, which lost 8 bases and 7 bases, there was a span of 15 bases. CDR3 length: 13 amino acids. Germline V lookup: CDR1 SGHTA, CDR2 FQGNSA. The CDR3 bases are TGTGCCAGCCGGGACGCCCCTTTAAATGAGCAGTTCTTC. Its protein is CASRDAPLNEQFF. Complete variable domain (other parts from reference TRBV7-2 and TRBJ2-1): GAGVSQSPSNKVTEKGKDVELRCDPISGHTALYWYRQSLGQGLEFLIYFQGNSAPDKSGLPSDRFSAERTGGSVSTLTIQRTQQEDSAVYLCASRDAPLNEQFFGPGTRLTVL.